The 31 T cell receptor beta chains below were found in one sample sequenced in a study of blood T cell repertoires in COVID-19. The repertoire was sequenced with immunoSEQ multiplex PCR; TCRdb's copy has only in-frame clones and lacks some. Of about 150,000 clones in the sample, roughly 81% were seen once. Material for sequencing was peripheral blood. Receptor source: a human donor with acute or convalescent COVID-19. The donor label of this sample is uncertain.

The chain couples TRBV7-9 to TRBJ1-1, with TRBD1 matching 7 bases. Germline CDR1 is SEHNR and CDR2 is FQNEAQ (reference sequence). Trimming cost V 5 bases and J 3 bases; bases outside gene matches: 6. This CDR3 contains 14 residues. Here the CDR3 reads CASSPGGSDTEAFF. The DNA for the CDR3 is TGTGCCAGCAGCCCAGGGGGGAGTGACACTGAAGCTTTCTTT. Filled out from reference TRBV7-9 and TRBJ1-1, the complete variable domain reads DTGVSQNPRHKITKRGQNVTFRCDPISEHNRLYWYRQTLGQGPEFLTYFQNEAQLEKSRLLSDRFSAERPKGSFSTLEIQRTEQGDSAMYLCASSPGGSDTEAFFGQGTRLTVV.

This chain uses TRBV2 with TRBJ2-3, with 7 positions matching TRBD2. This CDR3 spans 11 amino acids. V was clipped by 9 bases and J by 5 bases; unmatched bases: 2. Germline V gene data show CDR1 as SNHLY and CDR2 as FYNNEI. The chain's CDR3 is CASREGDTQYF. As DNA, the CDR3 is TGTGCCAGTAGGGAGGGAGATACGCAGTATTTT.

This sequence joins TRBV2 and TRBJ2-3, with a weak D call TRBD2 (6 bases). V was trimmed by 7 bases and J by 3 bases, leaving 32 bases between them. CDR1 is SNHLY and CDR2 is FYNNEI in the germline V gene. CDR3 size: 20 residues. The CDR3 coding sequence is TGTGCCAGCAACGTCCCTTCCGCGGGGTCGGCCCCCGGGGGTACAGATACGCAGTATTTT. It translates to CASNVPSAGSAPGGTDTQYF.

The gene calls are TRBV5-1 and TRBJ2-1; 9 nucleotides line up with TRBD2. The length of the CDR3 is 16 residues. The V gene's germline CDR1 is SGHRS and CDR2 YFSETQ. V lost 6 bases to trimming and J lost 3 bases; unmatched junction nucleotides: 10. The CDR3 DNA is TGCGCCAGCACCTATCGGGGCGGGGGGGACTACAATGAGCAGTTCTTC. Translating it yields CASTYRGGGDYNEQFF.

This clone was recorded only once. The chain carries TRBV6-6 and TRBJ1-3, with D tentatively TRBD1 (6 bases). V lost 2 bases to trimming and J lost 2 bases, with 10 bases between them. From germline, CDR1 is MNHNY and CDR2 SVGAGI (reference sequence). This CDR3 comprises 15 residues. The CDR3 sequence is CASSYATGTGNTIYF. The DNA for the CDR3 is TGTGCCAGCAGTTACGCGACAGGAACTGGAAACACCATATATTTT.

This chain links TRBV6-2 or TRBV6-3 with TRBJ2-7; possible D gene TRBD2, 6 bases. The CDR3 has 15 amino acids. From germline, CDR1 is MNHEY and CDR2 SVGEGT. V was trimmed by 0 bases and J by 2 bases, leaving 11 bases between them. The CDR3 loop is CASSYSEGNPYEQYF. The DNA for the CDR3 is TGTGCCAGCAGTTACTCGGAGGGGAACCCCTACGAGCAGTACTTC.

The chain couples TRBV19 to TRBJ1-2; D possibly corresponds to TRBD1 (5 bases). CDR1 LNHDA and CDR2 SQIVND come from the germline V gene (reference sequence). The CDR3 covers 12 residues. The ends were cut back, 5 bases at V and 5 bases at J, with 9 bases in the middle. The CDR3 region has the DNA TGTGCCAGTAGTCTTGACAGTTATGGCTACACCTTC. It translates to CASSLDSYGYTF.

The CDR3 coding sequence is TGCGCCAGCAAGGCGGGCGCTCCGTATGGCTACACCTTC. It is translated as CASKAGAPYGYTF. The V call is TRBV5-1, the J call TRBJ1-2; the D is unclear. The CDR3 has 13 residues. CDR1 and CDR2 from the germline V gene are SGHRS and YFSETQ. Between the trimmed V and J ends, which lost 6 bases and 5 bases, there was a span of 14 bases.

The V call is TRBV2, the J call TRBJ1-4; 7 nucleotides align to TRBD1. Germline V CDR1 and CDR2: SNHLY, FYNNEI. V was clipped by 6 bases and J by 16 bases; unmatched bases: 8. There are 11 residues in the CDR3. DNA of the CDR3: TGTGCCAGCAGAACCGGGACAGTCTGGTTTTTT. It specifies CASRTGTVWFF.

This chain uses TRBV6-5 with TRBJ2-5, with 7 bases matching TRBD1. V lost 2 bases and J lost 2; bases outside the gene matches: 8. The germline V gene encodes CDR1 MNHEY and CDR2 SVGAGI. The CDR3 runs 16 residues. This CDR3 is CASSYTKGTAQETQYF. CDR3 in DNA: TGTGCCAGCAGTTACACGAAAGGGACAGCTCAAGAGACCCAGTACTTC.

The chain combines TRBV14 with TRBJ2-1, with D uncertain. V lost 2 bases and J 5 bases, leaving 7 bases between the germline ends. The germline gives CDR1 SGHDN, CDR2 FVKESK. This CDR3 has 13 amino acids. The DNA for the CDR3 is TGTGCCAGCAGCCAATTCCTAGACAATGAGCAGTTCTTC. Translated, it gives CASSQFLDNEQFF.

This clone was counted once. The V gene is TRBV3-1 (or the pseudogene TRBV3-2), the J gene TRBJ2-2; 9 bases align to TRBD2. CDR1 and CDR2 (germline): LGHDT, YNNKEL (reference sequence). CDR3 length equals 16 residues. V dropped 6 bases and J dropped 6; count of bases not matched to a gene: 11. CDR3: CASSPGTSRSAGELFF. The CDR3 DNA sequence: TGTGCCAGCAGTCCCGGGACTAGCCGGTCGGCCGGGGAGCTGTTTTTT.

This chain uses TRBV18 with TRBJ1-2; a weak D match, TRBD1 (5 bases). Trimming stripped 2 bases from V and 3 bases from J, with 7 bases between. Germline loops: CDR1 KGHSH, CDR2 LQKENI. CDR3 length: 13 amino acids. In DNA, the CDR3 is TGTGCCAGCTCACCAGCCAGGGACTATGGCTACACCTTC. Its translation: CASSPARDYGYTF.

The gene calls are TRBV5-1 and TRBJ2-7; 10 bases are a match to TRBD1. The CDR3 is made up of 16 amino acids. Germline values: CDR1 SGHRS, CDR2 YFSETQ. Trimming at V came to 4 bases and at J to 2 bases, leaving 9 bases not matched to a gene. The CDR3 loop reads CASSVGPGQGTYEQYV. The CDR3 DNA follows: TGCGCCAGCAGCGTGGGGCCGGGACAGGGGACCTACGAGCAGTACGTC.

V gene TRBV18 combines with J gene TRBJ1-1; D ambiguous. Trimming stripped 2 bases from V and 12 bases from J, with 13 bases between. Germline V gives CDR1 KGHSH, CDR2 LQKENI. The CDR3 extends over 12 amino acids. The CDR3 region has the DNA TGTGCCAGCTCACCATTGGGGAGGGCACCTTTCTTT. It codes for CASSPLGRAPFF.

The chain combines TRBV12-5 with TRBJ1-1, with D perhaps TRBD1 (6 bases). Trimming shortened V by 7 bases and J by 3 bases, and 12 bases separated the two germline ends. The germline CDR1 and CDR2 sequences are LGHNT and FRNRAP. This CDR3 has 13 residues. CDR3 region: CASAYREYTEAFF. In DNA, the CDR3 is TGTGCTAGTGCATACAGGGAATACACTGAAGCTTTCTTT.

The V call is TRBV3-1 (or the pseudogene TRBV3-2), the J call TRBJ1-3; D is unresolved. Germline lookup yields CDR1 LGHDT and CDR2 YNNKEL (reference sequence). The CDR3 is 13 amino acids. V was cut by 1 base and J by 4 bases, with 5 bases left in between. CDR3 loop: CASSQVEGNTIYF. DNA of the CDR3: TGTGCCAGCAGCCAAGTTGAGGGAAACACCATATATTTT.

The chain combines TRBV3-1 (or the pseudogene TRBV3-2) with TRBJ1-3; unclear D gene. The V and J ends lost 0 bases and 4 bases respectively, with 10 bases between them. Per germline, CDR1 LGHDT and CDR2 YNNKEL (reference sequence). This CDR3 contains 15 residues. DNA for the CDR3: TGTGCCAGCAGCCAAGAGGAGGGTTGGGGAAACACCATATATTTT. It specifies CASSQEEGWGNTIYF.

J is TRBJ2-2 and V is TRBV6-4; the D gene is possibly TRBD1 (5 bases). CDR1 MRHNA and CDR2 SNTAGT come from the germline V gene. The CDR3 length is 16 residues. V was pared by 0 bases and J by 5 bases, with 13 bases between. The chain's CDR3 is CASSDSGQGETGELFF. CDR3 nucleotides: TGTGCCAGCAGTGACTCCGGCCAGGGCGAGACCGGGGAGCTGTTTTTT.

The chain couples TRBV30 to TRBJ1-5; perhaps TRBD1 as D (6 bases). The ends were cut back, 4 bases at V and 0 bases at J, with 13 bases in the middle. Per germline, CDR1 GTSNPN and CDR2 SVGIG (reference sequence). The CDR3 consists of 15 residues. The CDR3 loop is CAWTQGHPSNQPQHF. CDR3 DNA: TGTGCCTGGACGCAGGGGCACCCTAGCAATCAGCCCCAGCATTTT.

The rearrangement joins TRBV25-1 to TRBJ2-1, with a weak D call TRBD2 (6 bases). The germline V and J ends were trimmed by 1 base and 5 bases, with 21 bases remaining between them. CDR1 MGHDK and CDR2 SYGVNS come from the germline V gene. The CDR3 has 18 amino acids. CDR3 in amino acids: CASSESPTSMLDDNEQFF. CDR3 bases: TGTGCCAGCAGTGAATCCCCGACTAGTATGCTGGACGACAATGAGCAGTTCTTC. Drawing the rest from reference TRBV25-1 and TRBJ2-1, the complete variable domain is EADIYQTPRYLVIGTGKKITLECSQTMGHDKMYWYQQDPGMELHLIHYSYGVNSTEKGDLSSESTVSRIRTEHFPLTLESARPSHTSQYLCASSESPTSMLDDNEQFFGPGTRLTVL.

The V and J genes are TRBV6-8 and TRBJ1-1; 9 bases fit TRBD1. The V gene's germline CDR1 is MNHGY and CDR2 SAAAGT. V trimming: 6 bases; J trimming: 5 bases; junction bases outside the gene matches: 19. The CDR3 has 18 residues. As DNA, the CDR3 is TGTGCCAGCAGGAACAGGGGACAGGGAGAGACCTTGAGGACTGAAGCTTTCTTT. This sequence encodes CASRNRGQGETLRTEAFF.

V gene TRBV5-4 combines with J gene TRBJ2-7, with D perhaps matching TRBD1 (6 bases). The CDR3 is 18 residues long. Trimming pared 1 base from V and 3 bases from J, leaving 23 bases between. The germline CDR1 and CDR2 sequences are SGHNT and YYREEE (reference sequence). Written as DNA, the CDR3 is TGTGCCAGCAGCTTGTGGCCGTCATCAGGGGCCTTTATCTACGAGCAGTACGTC. Translating it yields CASSLWPSSGAFIYEQYV.

The gene calls are TRBV5-6 and TRBJ2-4; 8 bases agree with TRBD1. V lost 3 bases to trimming and J lost 0 bases; unmatched junction nucleotides: 8. Germline-derived CDR1 and CDR2 are SGHDT and YYEEEE. CDR3 length equals 17 residues. As DNA, the CDR3 is TGTGCCAGCAGCTCCCCTATGGGACAGGTAGCCAAAAACATTCAGTACTTC. Amino acid sequence: CASSSPMGQVAKNIQYF.

The chain is built from TRBV5-1 and TRBJ1-6; tentative D call: TRBD1 (5 bases). CDR1 and CDR2 from the germline V gene are SGHRS and YFSETQ. The length of the CDR3 is 15 residues. Deletions cut 2 bases from V and 9 bases from J, with 15 bases between. The CDR3 loop is CASSFLQGPTSPLHF. The CDR3 DNA sequence: TGCGCCAGCAGCTTTCTGCAGGGTCCGACTTCACCCCTCCACTTT. Based on the CDR3 plus reference TRBV5-1 and TRBJ1-6, the full variable domain is KAGVTQTPRYLIKTRGQQVTLSCSPISGHRSVSWYQQTPGQGLQFLFEYFSETQRNKGNFPGRFSGRQFSNSRSEMNVSTLELGDSALYLCASSFLQGPTSPLHFGNGTRLTVT.

This clone was seen a handful of times. V gene TRBV29-1 combines with J gene TRBJ2-1, with 7 bases fitting TRBD2. This CDR3 is 14 amino acids long. V shed 3 bases and J 8 bases; nucleotides not matched to a gene: 10. Germline lookup yields CDR1 SQVTM and CDR2 ANQGSEA. CDR3 sequence: CSVEREWGRDEQFF. The DNA of the CDR3 is TGCAGCGTTGAGCGGGAGTGGGGGAGGGATGAGCAGTTCTTC.

The chain employs TRBV5-4 and TRBJ1-6, with TRBD1 matching 10 bases. CDR1 is SGHNT and CDR2 is YYREEE in the germline V gene (reference sequence). V was clipped by 1 base and J by 9 bases; unmatched bases: 4. This CDR3 is built from 15 residues. The CDR3 loop is CASSLPGTGASPLHF. CDR3 coding DNA: TGTGCCAGCAGCTTGCCCGGGACAGGGGCTTCACCCCTCCACTTT. The full variable domain, completed using reference TRBV5-4 and TRBJ1-6, is ETGVTQSPTHLIKTRGQQVTLRCSSQSGHNTVSWYQQALGQGPQFIFQYYREEENGRGNFPPRFSGLQFPNYSSELNVNALELDDSALYLCASSLPGTGASPLHFGNGTRLTVT.

The chain couples TRBV7-2 to TRBJ1-2; 7 bases map to TRBD1. The V gene's germline CDR1 is SGHTA and CDR2 FQGNSA. Unmatched junction bases numbered 2, after V lost 6 bases and J lost 1 base. The CDR3 has 13 residues. Written as DNA, the CDR3 is TGTGCCAGCAGACGGGACAGTAACTATGGCTACACCTTC. Translating gives CASRRDSNYGYTF.

The chain uses TRBV5-4 and TRBJ1-3; a weak D match, TRBD1 (6 bases). Germline V gene lookup returns CDR1 SGHNT and CDR2 YYREEE (reference sequence). This CDR3 comprises 14 residues. Trimming pared 2 bases from V and 4 bases from J, leaving 10 bases between. The CDR3 DNA reads TGTGCCAGCAGCTTCTCAGGGGACGGAAACACCATATATTTT. The encoded protein is CASSFSGDGNTIYF. Together with reference TRBV5-4 and TRBJ1-3, the CDR3 gives the full variable domain: ETGVTQSPTHLIKTRGQQVTLRCSSQSGHNTVSWYQQALGQGPQFIFQYYREEENGRGNFPPRFSGLQFPNYSSELNVNALELDDSALYLCASSFSGDGNTIYFGEGSWLTVV.

V usage is TRBV30 and J usage is TRBJ1-5, with 7 bases lining up with TRBD1. The CDR3 runs 16 residues. CDR1 is GTSNPN, CDR2 SVGIG, per germline (reference sequence). V gave up 4 bases and J gave up 2 bases; unmatched junction bases: 11. The CDR3: CAWTKQGHSGNQPQHF. The DNA for the CDR3 is TGTGCCTGGACAAAACAGGGGCATAGCGGCAATCAGCCCCAGCATTTT. Full variable domain (missing parts from reference TRBV30 and TRBJ1-5): SQTIHQWPATLVQPVGSPLSLECTVEGTSNPNLYWYRQAAGRGLQLLFYSVGIGQISSEVPQNLSASRPQDRQFILSSKKLLLSDSGFYLCAWTKQGHSGNQPQHFGDGTRLSIL.

This chain uses TRBV5-4 with TRBJ2-6, with D possibly being TRBD1 (5 bases). The germline V and J ends were trimmed by 0 bases and 0 bases, with 13 bases remaining between them. The V gene's germline CDR1 is SGHNT and CDR2 YYREEE (reference sequence). This CDR3 is built from 18 residues. CDR3 amino acids: CASSLGQGVFSGANVLTF. The CDR3 nucleotides are TGTGCCAGCAGCTTGGGGCAGGGCGTTTTCTCTGGGGCCAACGTCCTGACTTTC.